One and the same sample provided the 6 T cell receptor beta chains below, sequenced in a study of T cell responses to AZD1222 COVID-19 vaccine. TCRdb's copy holds only in-frame clones and misses some; the assay was immunoSEQ multiplex PCR. The table includes approximately 120,000 clones, about 89% detected once. The sequencing here drew on peripheral blood, taken on day 0 of AZD1222 vaccination. These receptors originate from an adult in good health.

The chain has TRBV5-1 and TRBJ2-4; 7 nucleotides match TRBD1. Losses at the gene ends were 4 bases for V and 0 bases for J; bases not matched to a gene: 7. The germline gives CDR1 SGHRS, CDR2 YFSETQ. CDR3 size: 16 residues. The CDR3 DNA is TGCGCCAGCAGCACAGGACAGGTCCGAGCCAAAAACATTCAGTACTTC. As protein: CASSTGQVRAKNIQYF.

V gene TRBV5-1 combines with J gene TRBJ1-1; unclear D gene. This CDR3 spans 15 amino acids. V lost 4 bases to trimming and J lost 0 bases, with 13 bases between them. Germline V gene data show CDR1 as SGHRS and CDR2 as YFSETQ. The CDR3 loop is CASSQGGTMNTEAFF. Here the CDR3 DNA reads TGCGCCAGCAGCCAAGGCGGTACCATGAACACTGAAGCTTTCTTT.

The chain has TRBV5-1 and TRBJ1-1, with D maybe TRBD1 (6 bases). V lost 3 bases to trimming and J lost 1 base, with 13 bases between them. The CDR3 extends over 15 amino acids. CDR1 is SGHRS, CDR2 YFSETQ, per germline. The CDR3 nucleotides are TGCGCCAGCAGCTCCCAGACAGGAGAGAACACTGAAGCTTTCTTT. This gives the protein CASSSQTGENTEAFF.

V usage is TRBV2 and J usage is TRBJ1-2; no firm D call. The V and J ends lost 7 bases and 1 base respectively, with 10 bases between them. This CDR3 spans 13 amino acids. Germline assignment: CDR1 SNHLY and CDR2 FYNNEI. The CDR3 protein is CASIPGGNYGYTF. CDR3 nucleotides: TGTGCCAGCATCCCGGGCGGTAACTATGGCTACACCTTC.

V usage is TRBV18 and J usage is TRBJ2-1, with D possibly being TRBD2 (5 bases). Germline assignment: CDR1 KGHSH and CDR2 LQKENI. CDR3 length: 17 residues. V lost 0 bases, J lost 6 bases, and 18 bases lay in between. The CDR3 here is CASSPPSGLDFSNEQFF. In DNA, the CDR3 is TGTGCCAGCTCACCACCGTCAGGACTGGATTTTAGCAATGAGCAGTTCTTC.

This chain connects TRBV19 to TRBJ1-2; D is unresolved. CDR3 length equals 11 residues. CDR1 is LNHDA, CDR2 SQIVND, per germline (reference sequence). Trimming left V 3 bases short and J 7 bases short, with 6 bases between. The CDR3 DNA is TGTGCCAGTAGTATCTACTTTGGCTACACCTTC. Translating it yields CASSIYFGYTF.